This T cell receptor beta chain was documented in a study of T cell responses to AZD1222 COVID-19 vaccine. Study observations and caveats: Nearly half of spike-specific TCRs reportedly target variant regions that are unmutated in the B.1.351 and B.1.1.7 variants. Donors skewed white British and female; clonal diversity was possibly underestimated. A rise in Spike-specific TCR breadth and depth followed two AZD1222 doses. Baseline seropositivity occurred in only 5 or 6 AZD1222 recipients.

TCRdb's copy holds only in-frame clones and misses some; the assay was immunoSEQ multiplex PCR. This sample has approximately 130,000 clones, with approximately 85% found just once. A remark on this clone: Its matching antigen is unknown.

Trimming stripped 0 bases from V and 3 bases from J, with 9 bases between. Germline V gene lookup returns CDR1 SGHRS and CDR2 YFSETQ. The CDR3 contains 15 residues. The clonotype was recovered from an adult who received the AZD1222 COVID-19 vaccine. This specimen consisted of peripheral blood, obtained 28 days after the second AZD1222 dose. The chain is built from TRBV5-1 and TRBJ2-2; D is tentatively TRBD1 or TRBD2 (5 bases each). CDR3 loop: CASSLDGGDTGELFF. Here the CDR3 DNA reads TGCGCCAGCAGCTTGGATGGGGGTGACACCGGGGAGCTGTTTTTT. The whole variable domain, filled in from reference TRBV5-1 and TRBJ2-2, reads KAGVTQTPRYLIKTRGQQVTLSCSPISGHRSVSWYQQTPGQGLQFLFEYFSETQRNKGNFPGRFSGRQFSNSRSEMNVSTLELGDSALYLCASSLDGGDTGELFFGEGSRLTVL.